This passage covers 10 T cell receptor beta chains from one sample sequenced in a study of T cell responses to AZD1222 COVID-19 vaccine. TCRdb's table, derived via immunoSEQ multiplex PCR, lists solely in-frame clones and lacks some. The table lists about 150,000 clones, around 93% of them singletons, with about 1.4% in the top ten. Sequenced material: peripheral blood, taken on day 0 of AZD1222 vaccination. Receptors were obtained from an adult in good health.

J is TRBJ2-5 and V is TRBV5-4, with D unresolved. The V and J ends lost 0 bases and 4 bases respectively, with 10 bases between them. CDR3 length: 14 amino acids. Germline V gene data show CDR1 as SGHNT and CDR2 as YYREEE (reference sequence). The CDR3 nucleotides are TGTGCCAGCAGCTTGGTCGGAACTCGAGAGACCCAGTACTTC. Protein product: CASSLVGTRETQYF.

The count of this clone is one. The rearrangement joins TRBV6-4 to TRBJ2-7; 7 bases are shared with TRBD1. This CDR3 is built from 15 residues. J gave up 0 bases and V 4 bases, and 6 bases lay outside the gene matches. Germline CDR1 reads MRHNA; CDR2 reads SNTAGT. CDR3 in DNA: TGTGCCAGCAGTGCTGGCCCAGGGGGCTCCTACGAGCAGTACTTC. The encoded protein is CASSAGPGGSYEQYF.

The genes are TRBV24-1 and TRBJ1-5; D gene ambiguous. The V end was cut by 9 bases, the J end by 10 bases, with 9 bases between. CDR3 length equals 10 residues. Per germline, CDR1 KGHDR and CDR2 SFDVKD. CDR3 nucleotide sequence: TGTGCCACCCGGGGTTACCCCCAGCATTTT. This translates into CATRGYPQHF.

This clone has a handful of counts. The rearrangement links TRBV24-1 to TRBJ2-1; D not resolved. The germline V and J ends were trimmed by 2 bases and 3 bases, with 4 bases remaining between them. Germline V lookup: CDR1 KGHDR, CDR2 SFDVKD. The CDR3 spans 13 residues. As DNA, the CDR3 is TGTGCCACCAGTGATTCTATCTACAATGAGCAGTTCTTC. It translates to CATSDSIYNEQFF.

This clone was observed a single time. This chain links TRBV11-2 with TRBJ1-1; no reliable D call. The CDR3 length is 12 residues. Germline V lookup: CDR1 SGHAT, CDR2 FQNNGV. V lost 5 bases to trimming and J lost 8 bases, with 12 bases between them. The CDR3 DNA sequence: TGTGCCAGCAGCCCAGGTCTCGGGGAAGCTTTCTTT. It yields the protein CASSPGLGEAFF.

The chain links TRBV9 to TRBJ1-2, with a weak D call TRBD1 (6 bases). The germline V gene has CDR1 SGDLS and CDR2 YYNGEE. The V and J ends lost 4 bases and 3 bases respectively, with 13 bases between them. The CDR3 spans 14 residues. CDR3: CASSPTGQDYGYTF. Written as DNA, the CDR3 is TGTGCCAGCAGCCCGACGGGACAAGACTATGGCTACACCTTC.

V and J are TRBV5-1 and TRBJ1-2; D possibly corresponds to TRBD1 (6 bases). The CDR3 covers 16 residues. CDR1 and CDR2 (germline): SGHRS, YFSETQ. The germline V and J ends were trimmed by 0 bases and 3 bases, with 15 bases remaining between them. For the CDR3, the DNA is TGCGCCAGCAGCTTGGAGTCAGGGGTAGGGGACTATGGCTACACCTTC. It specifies CASSLESGVGDYGYTF.

The CDR3, as DNA: TGTGCCAGCAGCCGGGGACAGTTCTCCTACGAGCAGTACTTC. It encodes CASSRGQFSYEQYF. The V call is TRBV14, the J call TRBJ2-7; 7 bases agree with TRBD1. The ends lost 4 bases at V and 0 bases at J; junction bases unmatched: 3. The V gene's germline CDR1 is SGHDN and CDR2 FVKESK. CDR3 length: 14 amino acids.

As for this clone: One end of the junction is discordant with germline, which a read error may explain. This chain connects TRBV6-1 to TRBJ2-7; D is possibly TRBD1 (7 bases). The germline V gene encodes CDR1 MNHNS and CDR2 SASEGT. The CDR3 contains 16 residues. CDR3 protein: CASIEQSGGRSNEQYF. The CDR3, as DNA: TGTGCCAGCATTGAACAGTCAGGGGGGAGATCTAACGAGCAGTACTTC.

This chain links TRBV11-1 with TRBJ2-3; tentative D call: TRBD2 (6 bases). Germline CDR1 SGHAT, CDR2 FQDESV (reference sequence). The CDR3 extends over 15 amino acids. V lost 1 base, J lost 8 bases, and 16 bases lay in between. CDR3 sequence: CASSLVGSLQGTQYF. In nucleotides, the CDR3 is TGTGCCAGCAGCTTAGTCGGGAGCCTTCAGGGTACGCAGTATTTT.